This T cell receptor beta chain was recovered during a study of cytomegalovirus exposure and HLA in healthy donors. Study conclusions and caveats: Many donors shared some public TCRs, even though most TCR sequences were rare. A later analysis found common viral pathogens apparently linked to several of the most significant clusters.

The CDR3 has 16 residues. V gave up 1 base and J gave up 0 bases, with 10 bases separating them. Germline loops: CDR1 LGHNA, CDR2 YSLEER. Donors in the study were healthy people who gave bone marrow. Researchers ran the PCR with 60 Vbeta and 13 Jbeta primers. Sequencing was performed with immunoSEQ multiplex PCR; in TCRdb, only in-frame clones are kept and a portion is missing. The sample carries some 140,000 clones, roughly 77% recorded once. This clone was counted a single time. Antigen specificity is unknown. This clonotype was sampled from a man aged 25-45 years in good health and CMV-seropositive. The sample comprised PBMCs. The rearrangement uses TRBV4-3 and TRBJ1-3; perhaps TRBD1 as D (6 bases). CDR3 nucleotides: TGCGCCAGCAGCCAAGCGCAGGGGAGCTCTGGAAACACCATATATTTT. It codes for CASSQAQGSSGNTIYF.